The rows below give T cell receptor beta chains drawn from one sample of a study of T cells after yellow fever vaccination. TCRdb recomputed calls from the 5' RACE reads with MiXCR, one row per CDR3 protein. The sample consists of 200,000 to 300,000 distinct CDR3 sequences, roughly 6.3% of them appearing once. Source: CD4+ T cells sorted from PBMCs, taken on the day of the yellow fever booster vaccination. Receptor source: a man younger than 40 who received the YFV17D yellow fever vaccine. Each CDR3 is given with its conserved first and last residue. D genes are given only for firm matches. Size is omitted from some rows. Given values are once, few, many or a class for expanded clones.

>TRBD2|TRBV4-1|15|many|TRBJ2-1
CASSQDEGGSNEQFF
TGCGCCAGCAGCCAAGATGAGGGAGGGTCCAATGAGCAGTTCTTC
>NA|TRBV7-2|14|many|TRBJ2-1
CASSFAGSYNEQFF
TGTGCCAGCAGCTTCGCGGGATCCTACAATGAGCAGTTCTTC
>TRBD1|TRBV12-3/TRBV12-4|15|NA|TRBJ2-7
CASKGRDRGSYEQYF
TGTGCCAGCAAAGGCCGGGACAGGGGCTCCTACGAGCAGTACTTC
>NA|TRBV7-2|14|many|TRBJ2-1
CASSLEQYYNEQFF
TGTGCCAGCAGCTTAGAACAGTACTACAATGAGCAGTTCTTC
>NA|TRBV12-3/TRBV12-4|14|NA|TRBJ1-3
CASEQLLSGNTIYF
TGTGCCAGCGAACAGCTGCTCTCTGGAAACACCATATATTTT
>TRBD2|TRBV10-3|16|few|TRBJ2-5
CAISESGAGGQETQYF
TGTGCCATCAGTGAGTCAGGAGCGGGAGGGCAAGAGACCCAGTACTTC
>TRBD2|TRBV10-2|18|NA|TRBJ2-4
CASSGLAGGPVAKNIQYF
TGCGCCAGCAGCGGACTAGCGGGAGGGCCAGTTGCCAAAAACATTCAGTACTTC
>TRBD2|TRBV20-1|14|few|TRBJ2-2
CSARGSGSSGELFF
TGCAGTGCCAGGGGTAGCGGGAGTTCCGGGGAGCTGTTTTTT
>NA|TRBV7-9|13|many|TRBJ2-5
CATMGQGRETQYF
TGTGCCACGATGGGCCAGGGGCGAGAGACCCAGTACTTC
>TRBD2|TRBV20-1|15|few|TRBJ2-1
CSAAGLARVDNEQFF
TGCAGTGCCGCAGGACTAGCCCGAGTCGACAATGAGCAGTTCTTC
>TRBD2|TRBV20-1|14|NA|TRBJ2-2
CSAGLAGATGELFF
TGCAGTGCTGGACTAGCGGGAGCCACCGGGGAGCTGTTTTTT
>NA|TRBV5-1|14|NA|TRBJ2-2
CASSLDGYTGELFF
TGCGCCAGCAGCTTGGATGGGTACACCGGGGAGCTGTTTTTT
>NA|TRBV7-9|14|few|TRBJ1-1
CASSSSPSNTEAFF
TGTGCCAGCAGCTCCAGCCCGTCGAACACTGAAGCTTTCTTT
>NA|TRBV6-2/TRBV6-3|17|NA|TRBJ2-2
CASSYLPSPPNTGELFF
TGTGCCAGCAGTTACCTCCCATCCCCACCGAACACCGGGGAGCTGTTTTTT
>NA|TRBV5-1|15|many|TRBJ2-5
CASSLASSLQETQYF
TGCGCCAGCAGCTTGGCTTCCAGCCTCCAAGAGACCCAGTACTTC
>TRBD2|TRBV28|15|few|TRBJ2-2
CASSLSGIDTGELFF
TGTGCCAGCAGCCTTAGCGGGATTGATACCGGGGAGCTGTTTTTT
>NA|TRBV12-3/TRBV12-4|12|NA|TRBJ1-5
CASSFWGQPQHF
TGTGCCAGCAGTTTTTGGGGACAGCCCCAGCATTTT
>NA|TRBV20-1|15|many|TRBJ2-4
CSAREATRIGNIQYF
TGCAGTGCTCGAGAGGCGACACGGATCGGTAACATTCAGTACTTC
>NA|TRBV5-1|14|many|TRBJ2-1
CASSLSPNGNEQFF
TGCGCCAGCAGCTTGTCCCCAAATGGGAATGAGCAGTTCTTC
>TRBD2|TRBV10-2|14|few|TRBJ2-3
CASRRTSGLDTQYF
TGCGCCAGCAGACGGACTAGTGGTTTAGATACGCAGTATTTT
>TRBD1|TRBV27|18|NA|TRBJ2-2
CASSLWARQGVSAGELFF
TGTGCCAGCAGTTTATGGGCAAGACAGGGGGTCTCTGCCGGGGAGCTGTTTTTT
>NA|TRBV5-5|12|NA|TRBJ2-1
CASSLGLFGQFF
TGTGCCAGCAGCTTGGGGCTATTCGGGCAGTTCTTC
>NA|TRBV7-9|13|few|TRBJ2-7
CASSSSDQYEQYF
TGTGCCAGCAGCTCTTCCGACCAGTACGAGCAGTACTTC
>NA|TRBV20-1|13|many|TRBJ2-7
CSAIGTEPYEQYF
TGCAGTGCTATTGGGACTGAACCCTACGAGCAGTACTTC
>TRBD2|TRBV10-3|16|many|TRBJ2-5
CAISNLAGGEQETQYF
TGTGCCATCAGTAATCTAGCGGGAGGGGAACAAGAGACCCAGTACTTC
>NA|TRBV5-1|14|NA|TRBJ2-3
CASRYGANADTQYF
TGCGCCAGCAGGTACGGGGCTAACGCAGATACGCAGTATTTT
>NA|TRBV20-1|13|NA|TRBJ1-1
CSATGTSGTEAFF
TGCAGTGCAACCGGGACCTCGGGCACTGAAGCTTTCTTT
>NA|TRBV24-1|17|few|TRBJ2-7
CATKTPLPGVNSYEQYF
TGTGCCACCAAAACCCCCCTCCCGGGAGTAAACTCCTACGAGCAGTACTTC
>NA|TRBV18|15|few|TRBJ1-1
CASSPRSEQSTEAFF
TGTGCCAGCTCACCACGGTCGGAACAGAGCACTGAAGCTTTCTTT
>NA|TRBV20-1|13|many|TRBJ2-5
CSASLGGGETQYF
TGCAGTGCTAGTCTCGGCGGAGGGGAGACCCAGTACTTC
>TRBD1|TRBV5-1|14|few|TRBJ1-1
CASGPGGAHTEAFF
TGCGCCAGCGGCCCAGGGGGCGCGCACACTGAAGCTTTCTTT
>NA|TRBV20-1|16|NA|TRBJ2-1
CSARDPTRTDYNEQFF
TGCAGTGCTAGAGATCCCACCAGGACAGACTACAATGAGCAGTTCTTC
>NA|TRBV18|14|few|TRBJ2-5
CASSPTSPRETQYF
TGTGCCAGCTCACCCACAAGTCCCAGGGAGACCCAGTACTTC
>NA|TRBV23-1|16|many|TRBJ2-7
CASSQSDGVANDEQYF
TGCGCCAGCAGTCAATCCGATGGGGTCGCGAACGACGAGCAGTACTTC
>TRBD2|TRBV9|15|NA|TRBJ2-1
CASSVAGTRHNEQFF
TGTGCCAGCAGCGTAGCAGGGACTAGACACAATGAGCAGTTCTTC
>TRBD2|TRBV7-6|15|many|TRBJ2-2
CATTRREGHTGELFF
TGTGCCACCACCAGGCGGGAGGGCCACACCGGGGAGCTGTTTTTT
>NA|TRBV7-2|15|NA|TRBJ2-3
CASRPEGTPTDTQYF
TGTGCCAGCAGACCAGAAGGGACACCCACAGATACGCAGTATTTT
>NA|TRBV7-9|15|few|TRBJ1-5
CASSPRGGSNQPQHF
TGTGCCAGCAGTCCCCGGGGGGGTAGCAATCAGCCCCAGCATTTT
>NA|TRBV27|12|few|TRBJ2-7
CATLDPGYGQYF
TGTGCCACCCTCGACCCGGGCTACGGGCAGTACTTC
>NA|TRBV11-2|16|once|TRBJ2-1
CASSLGRGRIYNEQFF
TGTGCCAGCAGCTTAGGGCGAGGCAGGATCTACAATGAGCAGTTCTTC
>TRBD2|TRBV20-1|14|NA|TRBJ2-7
CSAQGLGASHEQYF
TGCAGTGCTCAGGGACTAGGGGCTTCCCACGAGCAGTACTTC
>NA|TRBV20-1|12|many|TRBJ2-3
CSASRGTDTQYF
TGCAGTGCTAGCCGTGGGACAGATACGCAGTATTTT